A selection of T cell receptor beta chains follows, all from one sample in a study of cytomegalovirus exposure and HLA in healthy donors. The data were produced by immunoSEQ multiplex PCR, yet TCRdb's version contains in-frame clones alone and is incomplete. In the table there are 120,000 or so clones, about three quarters of which are singletons. Sequences were obtained from PBMCs. These receptors all come from a human donor in good health. Both conserved end residues are part of each CDR3. The D gene is left open where the match is weak. Some rows have no size entry. The others give once, few or many, or a class for an expanded clone.

TRBV7-3	NA	TRBJ2-1	NA	CASSPRGTQANEQFF	TGTGCCAGCAGCCCCCGAGGGACTCAAGCCAATGAGCAGTTCTTC
TRBV7-9	NA	TRBJ2-7	TRBD1	CASSSRTGTADEQYF	TGTGCCAGCAGCAGTCGGACCGGGACAGCCGACGAGCAGTACTTC
TRBV19	few	TRBJ2-6	TRBD2	CASSISATRGAGANVLTF	TGTGCCAGTAGTATATCGGCTACGCGGGGGGCTGGGGCCAACGTCCTGACTTTC
TRBV27	few	TRBJ2-1	NA	CASSLFSGSHNEQFF	TGTGCCAGCAGTTTATTCAGTGGCTCCCACAATGAGCAGTTCTTC
TRBV4-1	NA	TRBJ2-7	TRBD2	CASSQDLLAGGSTSYEQYF	TGCGCCAGCAGCCAAGACTTACTAGCGGGGGGCTCCACTTCCTACGAGCAGTACTTC
TRBV7-2	NA	TRBJ2-1	TRBD2	CASSWPSGGASYNEQFF	TGTGCCAGCAGCTGGCCTAGCGGGGGGGCCTCCTACAATGAGCAGTTCTTC
TRBV18	NA	TRBJ1-5	NA	CASSPLSTGNNQPQHF	TGTGCCAGCTCACCACTGAGTACAGGGAACAATCAGCCCCAGCATTTT
TRBV9	NA	TRBJ1-1	NA	CASGEEGDTEAFF	TGTGCCAGCGGAGAGGAAGGGGACACTGAAGCTTTCTTT
TRBV7-2	few	TRBJ1-5	TRBD1	CASSYDRGNARPQHF	TGTGCCAGCAGCTACGACAGGGGCAATGCGCGGCCCCAGCATTTT
TRBV5-1	NA	TRBJ2-3	TRBD2	CASSFTSGGALGDTQYF	TGCGCCAGCAGCTTCACTAGCGGGGGGGCCTTGGGAGATACGCAGTATTTT
TRBV2	NA	TRBJ2-7	TRBD1	CASSELGQGRGYEQYF	TGTGCCAGCAGTGAATTGGGACAGGGCCGGGGCTACGAGCAGTACTTC
TRBV7-9	NA	TRBJ1-5	NA	CAEPRGGIYSNQPQHF	TGTGCCGAACCACGCGGGGGAATTTATAGCAATCAGCCCCAGCATTTT
TRBV29-1	NA	TRBJ2-7	NA	CSVPLGAPLYEQYF	TGCAGCGTTCCTCTGGGGGCGCCCCTCTACGAGCAGTACTTC
TRBV19	NA	TRBJ1-3	NA	CASIQATSGNTIYF	TGTGCCAGTATTCAGGCGACCTCTGGAAACACCATATATTTT
TRBV25-1	NA	TRBJ2-2	NA	CASSGLPGELFF	TGTGCCAGCAGTGGGCTTCCCGGGGAGCTGTTTTTT
TRBV12-5	NA	TRBJ2-1	TRBD2	CASGLGRTSGGAGNEQFF	TGTGCTAGTGGTTTGGGAAGGACTAGCGGGGGGGCAGGCAATGAGCAGTTCTTC
TRBV28	once	TRBJ2-7	NA	CASSPRTSDEQYF	TGTGCCAGCAGCCCAAGGACTTCCGACGAGCAGTACTTC
TRBV27	once	TRBJ1-2	NA	CASSLSGPSGYTF	TGTGCCAGCAGTTTATCTGGCCCATCTGGCTACACCTTC
TRBV7-2	NA	TRBJ2-5	NA	CASSLARGGGRETQYF	TGTGCCAGCAGCTTAGCTCGAGGGGGGGGGCGAGAGACCCAGTACTTC
TRBV19	NA	TRBJ1-5	TRBD1	CASTSPGQGLQPQHF	TGTGCCAGTACCAGCCCGGGACAGGGTTTACAGCCCCAGCATTTT
TRBV6-6	NA	TRBJ2-7	TRBD2	CATKEGLAGPKDEQYF	TGTGCCACCAAAGAGGGACTAGCGGGGCCTAAGGACGAGCAGTACTTC
TRBV19	NA	TRBJ2-5	NA	CASSIQGRETQYF	TGTGCCAGTAGTATACAGGGTCGAGAGACCCAGTACTTC
TRBV6-1	NA	TRBJ1-2	NA	CASSLDTFYGYTF	TGTGCCAGCAGTCTGGACACGTTCTATGGCTACACCTTC
TRBV19	NA	TRBJ1-5	NA	CASSIDRGYPQHF	TGTGCCAGTAGTATAGATCGAGGATACCCCCAGCATTTT
TRBV6-6	NA	TRBJ2-7	NA	CASSTPGGKSSYEQYF	TGTGCCAGCAGCACCCCAGGGGGGAAAAGCTCCTACGAGCAGTACTTC
TRBV7-9	NA	TRBJ2-7	NA	CSSSLDRVGADEQYF	TGTTCCAGCAGCTTAGATCGCGTGGGGGCCGACGAGCAGTACTTC
TRBV29-1	NA	TRBJ2-7	NA	CSVGGPEQYF	TGCAGCGTTGGGGGGCCCGAGCAGTACTTC
TRBV7-9	NA	TRBJ1-2	TRBD1	CASSAGTGNYGYTF	TGTGCCAGCAGCGCGGGGACAGGGAACTATGGCTACACCTTC
TRBV5-5	few	TRBJ1-1	NA	CASSADRLNTEAFF	TGTGCCAGCAGCGCGGACAGATTGAACACTGAAGCTTTCTTT
TRBV4-1	NA	TRBJ2-1	TRBD2	CASSQEGVAGVQFF	TGCGCCAGCAGCCAAGAGGGAGTAGCGGGGGTTCAGTTCTTC
TRBV6-5	NA	TRBJ1-2	NA	CASSRGGFDYGYTF	TGTGCCAGCAGCCGGGGGGGTTTTGACTATGGCTACACCTTC
TRBV5-8	NA	TRBJ2-6	NA	CASSYFRGSGANVLTF	TGTGCCAGCAGCTACTTTCGGGGCTCTGGGGCCAACGTCCTGACTTTC
TRBV6-6	NA	TRBJ1-2	NA	CASSSRQAHYGYTF	TGTGCCAGCAGTAGCAGACAGGCGCACTATGGCTACACCTTC
TRBV13	NA	TRBJ1-6	NA	CASSRAGGNSPLHF	TGTGCCAGCAGCCGAGCGGGGGGCAATTCACCCCTCCACTTT
TRBV5-1	NA	TRBJ1-5	NA	CASSLDSYSNQPQHF	TGCGCCAGCAGCTTGGACAGTTATAGCAATCAGCCCCAGCATTTT
TRBV9	few	TRBJ2-7	TRBD2	CASSVGGTSGGYEQYF	TGTGCCAGCAGCGTAGGGGGGACTAGCGGGGGGTACGAGCAGTACTTC
TRBV28	NA	TRBJ1-2	TRBD1	CASSRTGGGYTF	TGTGCCAGCAGCCGGACAGGGGGCGGCTACACCTTC